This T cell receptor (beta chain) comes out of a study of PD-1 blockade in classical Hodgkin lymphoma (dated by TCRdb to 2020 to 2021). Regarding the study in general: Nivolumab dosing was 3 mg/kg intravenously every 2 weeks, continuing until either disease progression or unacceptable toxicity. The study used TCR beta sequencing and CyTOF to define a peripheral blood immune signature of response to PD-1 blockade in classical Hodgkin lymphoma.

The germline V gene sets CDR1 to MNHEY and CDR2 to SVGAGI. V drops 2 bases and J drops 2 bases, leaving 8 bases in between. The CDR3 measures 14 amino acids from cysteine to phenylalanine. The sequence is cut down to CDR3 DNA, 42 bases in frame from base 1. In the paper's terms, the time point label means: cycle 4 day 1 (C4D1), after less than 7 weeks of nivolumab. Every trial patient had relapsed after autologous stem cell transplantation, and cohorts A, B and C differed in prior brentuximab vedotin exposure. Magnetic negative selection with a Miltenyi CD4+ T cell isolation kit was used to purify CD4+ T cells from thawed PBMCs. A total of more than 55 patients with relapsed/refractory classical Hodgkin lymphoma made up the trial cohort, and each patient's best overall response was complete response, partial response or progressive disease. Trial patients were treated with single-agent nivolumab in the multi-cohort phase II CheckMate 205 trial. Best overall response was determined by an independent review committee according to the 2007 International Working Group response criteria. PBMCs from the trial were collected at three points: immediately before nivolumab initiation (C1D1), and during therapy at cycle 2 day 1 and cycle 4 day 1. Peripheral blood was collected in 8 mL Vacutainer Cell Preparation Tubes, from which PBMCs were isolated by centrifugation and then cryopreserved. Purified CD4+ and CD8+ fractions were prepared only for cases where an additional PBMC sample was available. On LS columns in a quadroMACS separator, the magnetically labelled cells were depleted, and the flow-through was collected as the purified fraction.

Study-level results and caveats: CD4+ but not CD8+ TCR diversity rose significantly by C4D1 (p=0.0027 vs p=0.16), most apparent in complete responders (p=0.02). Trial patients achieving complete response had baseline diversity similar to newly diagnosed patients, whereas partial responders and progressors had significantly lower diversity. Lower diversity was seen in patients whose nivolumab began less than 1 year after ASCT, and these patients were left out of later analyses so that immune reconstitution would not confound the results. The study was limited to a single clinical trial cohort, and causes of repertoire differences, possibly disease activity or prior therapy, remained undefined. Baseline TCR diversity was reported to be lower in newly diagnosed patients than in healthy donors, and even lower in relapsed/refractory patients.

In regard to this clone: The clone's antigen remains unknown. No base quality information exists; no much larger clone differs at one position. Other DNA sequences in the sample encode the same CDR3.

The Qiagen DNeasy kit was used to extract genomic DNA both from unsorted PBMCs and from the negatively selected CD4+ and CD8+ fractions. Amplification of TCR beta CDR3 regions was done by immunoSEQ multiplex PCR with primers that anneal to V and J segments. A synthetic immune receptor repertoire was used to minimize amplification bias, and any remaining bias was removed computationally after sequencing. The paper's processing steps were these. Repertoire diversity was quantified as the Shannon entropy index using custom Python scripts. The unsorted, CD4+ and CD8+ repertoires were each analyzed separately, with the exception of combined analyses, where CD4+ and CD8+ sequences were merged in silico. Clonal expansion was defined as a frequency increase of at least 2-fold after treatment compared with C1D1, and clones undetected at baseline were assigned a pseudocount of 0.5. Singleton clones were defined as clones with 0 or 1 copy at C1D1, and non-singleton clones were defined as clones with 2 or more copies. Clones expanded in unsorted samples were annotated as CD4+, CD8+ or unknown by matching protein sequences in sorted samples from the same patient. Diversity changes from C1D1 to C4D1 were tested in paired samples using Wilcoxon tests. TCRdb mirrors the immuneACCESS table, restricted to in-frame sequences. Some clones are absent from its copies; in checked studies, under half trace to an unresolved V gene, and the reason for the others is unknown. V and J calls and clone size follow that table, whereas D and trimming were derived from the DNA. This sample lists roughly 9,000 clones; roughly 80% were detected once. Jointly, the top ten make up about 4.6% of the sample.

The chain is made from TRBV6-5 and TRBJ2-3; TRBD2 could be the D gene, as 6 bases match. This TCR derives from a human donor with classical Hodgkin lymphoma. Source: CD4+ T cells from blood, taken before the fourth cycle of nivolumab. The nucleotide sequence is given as TGTGCCAGCAGTTACGGAGGGGTCACAGATACGCAGTATTTT. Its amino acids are CASSYGGVTDTQYF.